This T cell receptor (beta chain) was sequenced during a study of blood T cells in healthy people across ages (dated by TCRdb to 2015 to 2017). Background on the whole study: Template switching captured roughly one uniquely barcoded TCR beta cDNA molecule per two T cells in model experiments. Donors of different ages were randomly distributed across sequencing lanes to avoid experimental bias. The donors were divided into four age groups: young (average about 15 years), middle-aged (about 41), aged (about 61) and long-lived (roughly 86). Age-related changes in TCR beta repertoire diversity were measured in the study by deep sequencing normalized with unique cDNA molecular identifiers. For two donors (one aged 18 to 29 and one aged 80 or older), the study analyzed two additional independent replicas of 1 million unique cDNA reads from the same blood draw. Summary of the overall study and its limitations: Since profiling was done on bulk unsorted PBMCs, naive and antigen-experienced compartments could not be conclusively compared. There was a strong correlation between observed TCR beta diversity and the percentage of naive T cells measured by flow cytometry. Total diversity estimates from one million sequenced T cells were considered lower bounds and underestimates. Because donor CMV infection status was unknown, age-related changes in expanded clonotypes were potentially confounded. As age increased, observed TCR beta diversity per million T cells dropped in a roughly linear way, and a significant reduction was already evident by age 40. Compared with the aged group, more naive CD4+ T cells, fewer expanded clones and increased TCR diversity were shown by the long-lived group, suggesting age selection.

The CDR3 contains 16 residues, cysteine and phenylalanine counted. CDR3 DNA is the only sequence kept; it has 48 bases, read in frame from the first base. In the germline V gene, CDR1 corresponds to SNHLY and CDR2 to FYNNEI. Ends trimmed: V by 7 bases, J by 5 bases; bases unmatched to a gene: 7. Systemically healthy Caucasian individuals from Russia, around 39 in total and aged roughly 6 to 100 years, were included as donors. Around 10 milliliters of peripheral blood were collected from each donor into EDTA-treated Vacutainer tubes. Ficoll-Paque density-gradient centrifugation was used to isolate PBMCs, with at least 6.5 million per sample. Trizol reagent was used to extract total RNA from the PBMCs, yielding at least 6 micrograms per sample. The percentages of naive CD45RAhigh/CD27high T cells were determined by flow cytometry on a PBMC aliquot from every donor. This clonotype has just a few counts. Its target antigen remains unknown. Within one base of it there is no much larger clone, and no base qualities were kept.

The library relied on 5' RACE. The sequencer was an Illumina HiSeq 2500. A second PCR of roughly 7 to 11 cycles was performed with a sample-barcoded 5' primer and a J-beta primer mix. Each TCR beta cDNA molecule received a unique molecular identifier from a template-switch 5' adaptor carrying 12 random nucleotides. At least 2.5 million CDR3-containing paired-end reads were obtained from each sample. First-strand cDNA synthesis was performed from all RNA using the Mint cDNA synthesis kit, with priming by a TRBC-specific oligonucleotide. Following uracil-DNA glycosylase treatment, a first 18-cycle PCR with universal primers M1SS and BC2_uni_R was performed on all cDNA. Under the source paper's analysis protocol: For normalization, 1 million high-quality reads, each with a distinct molecular identifier, were randomly selected from each sample. Instead of being binned into consensus sequences, reads that shared molecular identifiers were thrown out. MiTCR, run with a Q25 quality threshold and the strictest error-elimination algorithm, handled CDR3 identification, clonotype clustering and error correction. A nonparametric unseen species model with Euler transformation was used to estimate a lower bound on total TCR beta diversity. The public reads were quality trimmed at Q25 with fastp and then assembled into clones with MiXCR by TCRdb, keeping productive beta chains. Every entry covers one CDR3 protein and lists the most common genes and DNA from its rows. TCRdb, not the authors, supplied the V and J calls. In all, the sample holds roughly 500,000 distinct CDR3 sequences, and 27% of those were seen once. Around 18% of the sample lies in the top ten.

The sequence was collected from a woman in her seventies in good health. The receptor chain draws on TRBV2 and TRBJ2-1, with TRBD2 identical over 14 junction bases. The material sequenced was blood. The CDR3 region reads CASKLPGLAGDNEQFF. Read as DNA, the sequence is TGTGCCAGCAAGCTTCCGGGACTAGCGGGGGACAATGAGCAGTTCTTC.